The rows below give T cell receptor beta chains drawn from one sample of a study of blood T cells in healthy people across ages. Using its own MiXCR run on the 5' RACE reads, TCRdb lists one record per CDR3 protein. The profile shows some 1.5 million distinct CDR3 sequences, 40% to 45% of them singletons. Sequenced material: blood. These receptors all stem from a woman aged 18 to 35 in good health. Both conserved end residues are part of each CDR3. Fields, in order: D gene, J gene, V gene, clone size, CDR3 DNA, CDR3 protein. A D gene is named only where the DNA matches it firmly. A row's size may be missing; if present it is once, few, many or a size class.

d_gene: -; j_gene: TRBJ1-5; v_gene: TRBV6-4; abundance: -; CDR3nt: TGTGCCAGCAGTGACTCGAGAGGTCAGCCCCAGCATTTT; CDR3aa: CASSDSRGQPQHF
d_gene: TRBD2; j_gene: TRBJ2-1; v_gene: TRBV6-6; abundance: few; CDR3nt: TGTGCCAGCAGTTACGGGGGGGGTGAATACAATGAGCAGTTCTTC; CDR3aa: CASSYGGGEYNEQFF
d_gene: -; j_gene: TRBJ2-7; v_gene: TRBV3-1; abundance: -; CDR3nt: TGTGCCAGCAGCCCCTCCGTGGGGGTAAGGTCCTACGAGCAGTACTTC; CDR3aa: CASSPSVGVRSYEQYF
d_gene: TRBD2; j_gene: TRBJ2-3; v_gene: TRBV6-1; abundance: -; CDR3nt: TGTGCCAACAGTGAAAGTTGGTGGGGAGGGAATCGGTATTTT; CDR3aa: CANSESWWGGNRYF
d_gene: -; j_gene: TRBJ1-1; v_gene: TRBV3-1; abundance: few; CDR3nt: TGTGCCAGCAGCCAGCCCTTCAGACAGGTGTCTGAAGCTTTCTTT; CDR3aa: CASSQPFRQVSEAFF
d_gene: -; j_gene: TRBJ2-1; v_gene: TRBV29-1; abundance: -; CDR3nt: TGCAGCGTTGAAAGGCGGGACTTCTACAATGAGCAGTTCTTC; CDR3aa: CSVERRDFYNEQFF
d_gene: -; j_gene: TRBJ2-7; v_gene: TRBV14; abundance: -; CDR3nt: TGTGCCAGCAGCCAAGTGCATAGCGGCTCCTACGAGCAGTACTTC; CDR3aa: CASSQVHSGSYEQYF
d_gene: -; j_gene: TRBJ1-1; v_gene: TRBV4-2; abundance: few; CDR3nt: TGTGCCAGCAGCCAAGGGGTGGAAGCTTTCTTT; CDR3aa: CASSQGVEAFF
d_gene: TRBD1; j_gene: TRBJ2-7; v_gene: TRBV12-3/TRBV12-4; abundance: few; CDR3nt: TGTGCCAGCAGTCCGGGACAGGGCTTTGCCTACGAGCAGTACTTC; CDR3aa: CASSPGQGFAYEQYF
d_gene: TRBD1; j_gene: TRBJ2-3; v_gene: TRBV5-6; abundance: -; CDR3nt: TGTGCCAGCAGGGGACAGGGACTAACAGATACGCAGTATTTT; CDR3aa: CASRGQGLTDTQYF
d_gene: TRBD2; j_gene: TRBJ2-4; v_gene: TRBV29-1; abundance: few; CDR3nt: TGCAGCGTCACCGGGACTAGCGGGAGGGCCGCCATTCAGTACTTC; CDR3aa: CSVTGTSGRAAIQYF
d_gene: TRBD1; j_gene: TRBJ1-2; v_gene: TRBV7-8; abundance: -; CDR3nt: TGTGCCAGCAGCTTATTCAGGGGGACTAACTATGGCTACACCTTC; CDR3aa: CASSLFRGTNYGYTF
d_gene: -; j_gene: TRBJ1-6; v_gene: TRBV5-6; abundance: -; CDR3nt: TGTGCCAGCAGCTTGGCCCTCGATAATTCACCCCTCCACTTT; CDR3aa: CASSLALDNSPLHF
d_gene: TRBD1; j_gene: TRBJ2-1; v_gene: TRBV29-1; abundance: few; CDR3nt: TGCAGCGGGACCGAAGGGACAGGCTGGAATGAGCAGTTCTTC; CDR3aa: CSGTEGTGWNEQFF
d_gene: -; j_gene: TRBJ1-1; v_gene: TRBV4-3; abundance: -; CDR3nt: TGCGCCAGCAGCCACTCGGGACACCTAAACACTGAAGCTTTCTTT; CDR3aa: CASSHSGHLNTEAFF
d_gene: TRBD2; j_gene: TRBJ2-5; v_gene: TRBV7-2; abundance: -; CDR3nt: TGTGCCAGCAGCTCAAGGGCTAGCGGTCAAGAGACCCAGTACTTC; CDR3aa: CASSSRASGQETQYF
d_gene: TRBD1; j_gene: TRBJ1-2; v_gene: TRBV6-6; abundance: few; CDR3nt: TGTGCCAGCAGTTACATGGGGACAGGGTCCTACTATGGCTACACCTTC; CDR3aa: CASSYMGTGSYYGYTF
d_gene: TRBD1; j_gene: TRBJ1-5; v_gene: TRBV20-1; abundance: -; CDR3nt: TGCAGTGCTAGAGATCCGGGACAGTGGGGCAATCAGCCCCAGCATTTT; CDR3aa: CSARDPGQWGNQPQHF
d_gene: TRBD2; j_gene: TRBJ2-1; v_gene: TRBV2; abundance: few; CDR3nt: TGTGCCAGCAGGGGACTAGTAGCTGAGCAGTTCTTC; CDR3aa: CASRGLVAEQFF
d_gene: TRBD1; j_gene: TRBJ2-1; v_gene: TRBV5-1; abundance: few; CDR3nt: TGCGCCAGCAGCGCCCCGGACAGGTCTCTGGGTAATGAGCAGTTCTTC; CDR3aa: CASSAPDRSLGNEQFF
d_gene: TRBD1; j_gene: TRBJ1-2; v_gene: TRBV20-1; abundance: many; CDR3nt: TGCAGTGCAGGGGACAGACGAAACCGTGGCTACACCTTC; CDR3aa: CSAGDRRNRGYTF
d_gene: TRBD1; j_gene: TRBJ2-7; v_gene: TRBV29-1; abundance: -; CDR3nt: TGCAGCGCCGCCACTCAACAGGGGTACGAGCAGTACTTC; CDR3aa: CSAATQQGYEQYF
d_gene: -; j_gene: TRBJ2-7; v_gene: TRBV12-3/TRBV12-4; abundance: many; CDR3nt: TGTGCCAGCAGTGTGGGGGCCAGCTCCTACGAGCAGTACTTC; CDR3aa: CASSVGASSYEQYF
d_gene: TRBD1; j_gene: TRBJ2-7; v_gene: TRBV12-3/TRBV12-4; abundance: few; CDR3nt: TGTGCCAGCAGTTTCGGGGACAGGGTCTTTTACGAGCAGTACTTC; CDR3aa: CASSFGDRVFYEQYF
d_gene: -; j_gene: TRBJ1-5; v_gene: TRBV10-3; abundance: few; CDR3nt: TGTGCCAGCTCACACGGGTTTGCGGCCCAGCATTTT; CDR3aa: CASSHGFAAQHF
d_gene: -; j_gene: TRBJ2-1; v_gene: TRBV20-1; abundance: -; CDR3nt: TGCAGTGCTCCTAACTGGGGGAACAATGAGCAGTTCTTC; CDR3aa: CSAPNWGNNEQFF
d_gene: TRBD2; j_gene: TRBJ2-7; v_gene: TRBV9; abundance: -; CDR3nt: TGTGCCAGCAGCGTAGTGGCTAGCGGGAACGAGCAGTACTTC; CDR3aa: CASSVVASGNEQYF
d_gene: TRBD1; j_gene: TRBJ2-5; v_gene: TRBV13; abundance: -; CDR3nt: TGTGCCAGCAGCCCTAGACAGGGGCTGGTTGGAGAGCAGTACTTC; CDR3aa: CASSPRQGLVGEQYF
d_gene: -; j_gene: TRBJ1-5; v_gene: TRBV4-2; abundance: few; CDR3nt: TGTGCCAGCAGCCTAAAACCGGCAGATAGCAATCAGCCCCAGCATTTT; CDR3aa: CASSLKPADSNQPQHF
d_gene: -; j_gene: TRBJ2-5; v_gene: TRBV12-3/TRBV12-4; abundance: -; CDR3nt: TGTGCCAGCAGTCCCCGATCGACAGGCCACTGGGAGCAGTACTTC; CDR3aa: CASSPRSTGHWEQYF
d_gene: TRBD1; j_gene: TRBJ2-2; v_gene: TRBV3-1; abundance: -; CDR3nt: TGTGCCAGCAGCCACCAACAGGGGAGAGGCGGGGAGCTGTTTTTT; CDR3aa: CASSHQQGRGGELFF
d_gene: TRBD2; j_gene: TRBJ2-5; v_gene: TRBV7-8; abundance: -; CDR3nt: TGTGCCAGCAGCCAAACTAGCGGCGAAGAGACCCAGTACTTC; CDR3aa: CASSQTSGEETQYF
d_gene: TRBD2; j_gene: TRBJ2-5; v_gene: TRBV9; abundance: -; CDR3nt: TGTGCCAGCAGCGAAGAGCGGGGCATCGGGGAAGAGACCCAGTACTTC; CDR3aa: CASSEERGIGEETQYF
d_gene: -; j_gene: TRBJ1-4; v_gene: TRBV25-1; abundance: few; CDR3nt: TGTGCCAGCAGCCCCTGGGGGGGGGAAAAACTGTTTTTT; CDR3aa: CASSPWGGEKLFF
d_gene: -; j_gene: TRBJ1-5; v_gene: TRBV3-1; abundance: -; CDR3nt: TGTGCCAGCAGCCAAAATCCCCCGGGCGGGGGTAAGGATCAGCCCCAGCATTTT; CDR3aa: CASSQNPPGGGKDQPQHF
d_gene: -; j_gene: TRBJ2-4; v_gene: TRBV6-2/TRBV6-3; abundance: few; CDR3nt: TGTGCCAGCAGTTACTCGGCATCAAACCGACAGTACTTC; CDR3aa: CASSYSASNRQYF
d_gene: TRBD2; j_gene: TRBJ2-7; v_gene: TRBV7-9; abundance: -; CDR3nt: TGTGCCAGCAGCCCAACTAGCGGAGCCTCCTACAATGAGCAGTACTTC; CDR3aa: CASSPTSGASYNEQYF
d_gene: TRBD2; j_gene: TRBJ2-3; v_gene: TRBV29-1; abundance: -; CDR3nt: TGCAGCGTTCAAATGACTAGCGGGCTCACAGATACGCAGTATTTT; CDR3aa: CSVQMTSGLTDTQYF
d_gene: -; j_gene: TRBJ2-3; v_gene: TRBV24-1; abundance: -; CDR3nt: TGTGCCACCAGTGATCTCCAGCGAGACACAGATACGCAGTATTTT; CDR3aa: CATSDLQRDTDTQYF